This T cell receptor (beta chain) was recovered during a study of chemoradiotherapy in HPV16-positive cancers. Overall study results and limits: HPV-responsive T-cell expansion during chemoradiotherapy was linked to improved recurrence-free survival in HPV16-positive patients.

Measured with immunoSEQ multiplex PCR; TCRdb has only the in-frame clones, and not every one. The sample has around 7,100 clones, around 67% seen once. V was clipped by 2 bases and J by 5 bases, with 9 bases between them. This CDR3 has 14 amino acids. Per germline, CDR1 KGHSH and CDR2 LQKENI. Concerning this clone: Its target is unknown.

The rearrangement joins TRBV18 to TRBJ1-4; D unclear. The sample consisted of tumor tissue, taken from a patient who underwent chemoradiotherapy. The source is a human donor with HPV-associated anogenital cancer. The CDR3 here is CASSPCPINEKLFF. The CDR3 DNA is TGTGCCAGCTCACCATGTCCCATCAATGAAAAACTGTTTTTT. The whole variable domain, remainder taken from reference TRBV18 and TRBJ1-4, is NAGVMQNPRHLVRRRGQEARLRCSPMKGHSHVYWYRQLPEEGLKFMVYLQKENIIDESGMPKERFSAEFPKEGPSILRIQQVVRGDSAAYFCASSPCPINEKLFFGSGTQLSVL.